This T cell receptor beta chain was identified in a study of Tregs in tolerant kidney transplant recipients. V shed 2 bases and J shed 1 base, with 5 bases lying between them. The germline V gene has CDR1 MNHNS and CDR2 SASEGT. This CDR3 contains 13 residues. Libraries were prepared by immunoSEQ multiplex PCR; TCRdb keeps only in-frame clonotypes and omits some of them. Of about 3,700 clones detected, 80% to 90% appear once; the ten largest clones hold 1.5% to 2%. The sequencing used Tregs from blood, collected before the transplant. The sequence was obtained from a human donor who received a combined kidney and bone marrow transplant. V gene TRBV6-1 combines with J gene TRBJ2-5; D call uncertain. In nucleotides, the CDR3 is TGTGCCAGCAGTGAAATCGGCCAAGAGACCCAGTACTTC. It is translated as CASSEIGQETQYF.